This is a list of T cell receptor beta chains from one sample in a study of blood T cell repertoires in COVID-19. Measured with immunoSEQ multiplex PCR; TCRdb has only the in-frame clones, and not every one. The sample contains around 300,000 clones, approximately 90% of which appear only once. Sequenced input: peripheral blood. These receptors came from a woman aged 50 to 60 with COVID-19, enrolled during active disease. CDR3s include the opening cysteine and the closing phenylalanine or tryptophan. The D gene is left open where the match is weak. Clone size, where shown, is once, few, many, or a class for clones that have expanded.

abundance: -; v_gene: TRBV6-5; j_gene: TRBJ1-1; d_gene: TRBD1; CDR3aa: CASRHDGQGVTEAFF; CDR3nt: TGTGCCAGCAGACACGACGGACAGGGAGTCACTGAAGCTTTCTTT
abundance: -; v_gene: TRBV19; j_gene: TRBJ1-5; d_gene: TRBD1; CDR3aa: CASSMTGNQPQHF; CDR3nt: TGTGCCAGTAGTATGACAGGGAATCAGCCCCAGCATTTT
abundance: -; v_gene: TRBV30; j_gene: TRBJ1-4; d_gene: -; CDR3aa: CAWSVGGGGEKLFF; CDR3nt: TGTGCCTGGAGTGTTGGGGGGGGCGGAGAAAAACTGTTTTTT
abundance: once; v_gene: TRBV4-3; j_gene: TRBJ1-6; d_gene: -; CDR3aa: CASSQDGQGNSPLHF; CDR3nt: TGCGCCAGCAGCCAAGATGGGCAGGGCAATTCACCCCTCCACTTT
abundance: -; v_gene: TRBV7-9; j_gene: TRBJ1-2; d_gene: -; CDR3aa: CASSWTQGFTTF; CDR3nt: TGTGCCAGCAGTTGGACACAGGGTTTTACCACCTTC
abundance: -; v_gene: TRBV30; j_gene: TRBJ2-7; d_gene: TRBD2; CDR3aa: CAWSVGGRPLYLYEQYF; CDR3nt: TGTGCCTGGAGTGTAGGCGGGAGGCCCCTTTACCTCTACGAGCAGTACTTC
abundance: -; v_gene: TRBV15; j_gene: TRBJ2-7; d_gene: -; CDR3aa: CATSRDKYYEQYF; CDR3nt: TGTGCCACAAGCCGGGACAAATACTACGAGCAGTACTTC
abundance: -; v_gene: TRBV20-1; j_gene: TRBJ2-1; d_gene: -; CDR3aa: CSAAVNEQFF; CDR3nt: TGCAGTGCAGCGGTGAATGAGCAGTTCTTC
abundance: -; v_gene: TRBV4-3; j_gene: TRBJ1-1; d_gene: -; CDR3aa: CASSQETGNTEAFF; CDR3nt: TGCGCCAGCAGCCAAGAAACAGGTAACACTGAAGCTTTCTTT
abundance: -; v_gene: TRBV10-3; j_gene: TRBJ2-2; d_gene: -; CDR3aa: CAISGHRDFTGELFF; CDR3nt: TGTGCCATCAGTGGGCACCGGGACTTCACCGGGGAGCTGTTTTTT
abundance: -; v_gene: TRBV3-1/TRBV3-2; j_gene: TRBJ2-3; d_gene: TRBD2; CDR3aa: CASSQWGLADTDTQYF; CDR3nt: TGTGCCAGCAGCCAATGGGGACTAGCGGACACAGATACGCAGTATTTT
abundance: once; v_gene: TRBV19; j_gene: TRBJ2-3; d_gene: -; CDR3aa: CASSIGRSTDTQYF; CDR3nt: TGTGCCAGTAGTATAGGGAGAAGCACAGATACGCAGTATTTT
abundance: few; v_gene: TRBV18; j_gene: TRBJ2-7; d_gene: TRBD1; CDR3aa: CASSLGTAEPLYEQYF; CDR3nt: TGTGCCAGCTCACTCGGGACAGCCGAGCCATTATACGAGCAGTACTTC
abundance: -; v_gene: TRBV11-3; j_gene: TRBJ1-1; d_gene: -; CDR3aa: CASSLVSLEAFF; CDR3nt: TGTGCCAGCAGCTTAGTATCCCTTGAAGCTTTCTTT
abundance: -; v_gene: TRBV7-6; j_gene: TRBJ2-5; d_gene: -; CDR3aa: CASSLGSLAGETQYF; CDR3nt: TGTGCCAGCAGCTTAGGATCGCTAGCCGGGGAGACCCAGTACTTC
abundance: -; v_gene: TRBV11-3; j_gene: TRBJ2-2; d_gene: -; CDR3aa: CASSRLVLATGELFF; CDR3nt: TGTGCCAGCAGCCGACTGGTGCTAGCGACCGGGGAGCTGTTTTTT
abundance: once; v_gene: TRBV18; j_gene: TRBJ2-3; d_gene: TRBD2; CDR3aa: CASSPQLAGSTDTQYF; CDR3nt: TGTGCCAGCTCACCACAACTAGCGGGCAGCACAGATACGCAGTATTTT
abundance: -; v_gene: TRBV6-5; j_gene: TRBJ1-6; d_gene: -; CDR3aa: CASSYSGTATSPLHF; CDR3nt: TGTGCCAGCAGTTACTCGGGGACTGCTACTTCACCCCTCCACTTT
abundance: -; v_gene: TRBV5-4; j_gene: TRBJ2-7; d_gene: -; CDR3aa: CASSLDREWGEQYF; CDR3nt: TGTGCCAGCAGCTTGGACAGGGAGTGGGGGGAGCAGTACTTC
abundance: -; v_gene: TRBV11-3; j_gene: TRBJ2-3; d_gene: -; CDR3aa: CASRGGGDTQYF; CDR3nt: TGTGCCAGCAGGGGCGGAGGCGATACGCAGTATTTT
abundance: -; v_gene: TRBV5-1; j_gene: TRBJ2-5; d_gene: -; CDR3aa: CASSSGLSILRETQYF; CDR3nt: TGCGCCAGCAGCTCCGGACTATCCATCTTGCGGGAGACCCAGTACTTC
abundance: -; v_gene: TRBV19; j_gene: TRBJ2-7; d_gene: TRBD1; CDR3aa: CASSIGTGSPYEQYF; CDR3nt: TGTGCCAGTAGTATTGGGACAGGGTCCCCCTACGAGCAGTACTTC
abundance: few; v_gene: TRBV7-3; j_gene: TRBJ1-1; d_gene: -; CDR3aa: CASSLSASGSTEAFF; CDR3nt: TGTGCCAGCAGCTTAAGTGCATCGGGGTCTACTGAAGCTTTCTTT
abundance: -; v_gene: TRBV30; j_gene: TRBJ1-2; d_gene: TRBD1; CDR3aa: CAWAPSSGGAHGYTF; CDR3nt: TGTGCCTGGGCCCCCTCGTCAGGGGGTGCCCATGGCTACACCTTC
abundance: -; v_gene: TRBV7-2; j_gene: TRBJ1-6; d_gene: TRBD1; CDR3aa: CASRMGSRVGTGVSPLHF; CDR3nt: TGTGCCAGCAGGATGGGGTCCCGAGTCGGGACAGGGGTCTCACCCCTCCACTTT
abundance: -; v_gene: TRBV7-9; j_gene: TRBJ1-2; d_gene: -; CDR3aa: CASSLNPVQTIYGYTF; CDR3nt: TGTGCCAGCAGCTTAAACCCAGTACAGACGATCTATGGCTACACCTTC
abundance: -; v_gene: TRBV19; j_gene: TRBJ1-2; d_gene: -; CDR3aa: CASSIVRGLNYGYTF; CDR3nt: TGTGCCAGTAGTATAGTTCGAGGTCTGAACTATGGCTACACCTTC
abundance: -; v_gene: TRBV6-5; j_gene: TRBJ1-4; d_gene: -; CDR3aa: CASTMGGALGEKLFF; CDR3nt: TGTGCCAGCACAATGGGGGGGGCGCTTGGTGAAAAACTGTTTTTT
abundance: -; v_gene: TRBV27; j_gene: TRBJ2-7; d_gene: -; CDR3aa: CASSFASATYEQYF; CDR3nt: TGTGCCAGCAGTTTCGCTAGCGCAACCTACGAGCAGTACTTC
abundance: -; v_gene: TRBV4-1; j_gene: TRBJ1-2; d_gene: -; CDR3aa: CASSQDPGVPYFGYTF; CDR3nt: TGCGCCAGCAGCCAAGATCCAGGGGTGCCCTACTTTGGCTACACCTTC